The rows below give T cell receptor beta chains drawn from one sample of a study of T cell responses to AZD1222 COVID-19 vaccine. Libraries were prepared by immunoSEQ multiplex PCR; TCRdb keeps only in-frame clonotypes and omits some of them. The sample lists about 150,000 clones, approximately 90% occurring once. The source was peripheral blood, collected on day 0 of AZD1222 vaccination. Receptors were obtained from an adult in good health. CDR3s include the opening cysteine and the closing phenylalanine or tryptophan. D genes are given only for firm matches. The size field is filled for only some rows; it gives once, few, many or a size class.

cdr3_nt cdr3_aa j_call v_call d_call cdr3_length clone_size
TGTGCCAGCAGCTGGACAGGCTACGAGCAGTACTTC CASSWTGYEQYF TRBJ2-7 TRBV5-5 TRBD1 12 NA
TGTGCCAGCACCACCAGGAGCACAGATACGCAGTATTTT CASTTRSTDTQYF TRBJ2-3 TRBV28 NA 13 NA
TGTGCCAGCAGCGCCGGGACAACCACTGAAGCTTTCTTT CASSAGTTTEAFF TRBJ1-1 TRBV7-2 NA 13 NA
TGTGCCAGCAGCTCTCGGGGGGCCCGAGGAGAGACCCAGTACTTC CASSSRGARGETQYF TRBJ2-5 TRBV7-6 NA 15 NA
TGTGCCAGCAGCTTGGGGGCTAGCGTCACAGATACGCAGTATTTT CASSLGASVTDTQYF TRBJ2-3 TRBV7-3 NA 15 NA
TGTGCCAGCAGCGTACAGGTGTCGAACACTGAAGCTTTCTTT CASSVQVSNTEAFF TRBJ1-1 TRBV11-2 NA 14 NA
TGTGCCAGCAGTTTAACCAGGGGGCGCCCGAAGAACACTGAAGCTTTCTTT CASSLTRGRPKNTEAFF TRBJ1-1 TRBV27 TRBD1 17 NA
TGTGCCAGCAGCTGGGCGGACGGCAGGGTCCACTTT CASSWADGRVHF TRBJ1-6 TRBV7-2 NA 12 NA
TGTGCCTGGAGGTCTTCCGGGGGGGCCTGGGAGCAGTTCTTC CAWRSSGGAWEQFF TRBJ2-1 TRBV30 TRBD2 14 NA
TGCGCCAGCAGCTTGGAGGGACTATCTACCACAGATACGCAGTATTTT CASSLEGLSTTDTQYF TRBJ2-3 TRBV5-1 TRBD2 16 NA
TGTGCCAGCAGTGACTCGACTAGTGTCTCTGAGCAGTTCTTC CASSDSTSVSEQFF TRBJ2-1 TRBV6-4 NA 14 NA
TGTGCCAGCAGGACTACCTACGAGCAGTACTTC CASRTTYEQYF TRBJ2-7 TRBV6-6 NA 11 NA
TGTGCCAGTAGTATAGAGGGCCCAGCGATAAATCAGCCCCAGCATTTT CASSIEGPAINQPQHF TRBJ1-5 TRBV19 NA 16 NA
TGTGCCAGCAGCCAAGATGCGGGCGGGACTAGCGGGGTAAATGAGCAGTTCTTC CASSQDAGGTSGVNEQFF TRBJ2-1 TRBV4-2 TRBD2 18 NA
TGTGCCAGCAGCTTGAACCCTAACTATGGCTACACCTTC CASSLNPNYGYTF TRBJ1-2 TRBV5-8 NA 13 NA
TGTGCCAGCAGTGCGGCCACAGGGGGGAACACTGAAGCTTTCTTT CASSAATGGNTEAFF TRBJ1-1 TRBV6-6 TRBD1 15 NA
TGTGCCAGCAGCTTCGGGTATAGCACTGAAGCTTTCTTT CASSFGYSTEAFF TRBJ1-1 TRBV7-9 NA 13 NA
TGTGCCTGGAGAAGGGGACAGCTCACAGATACGCAGTATTTT CAWRRGQLTDTQYF TRBJ2-3 TRBV30 TRBD1 14 NA
TGCGCCAGCAGCTTGGGTGGACAGGGTGGCGAGCAGTACTTC CASSLGGQGGEQYF TRBJ2-7 TRBV5-1 TRBD1 14 NA
TGTGCCATCAGTGATCAAGGTAGGGTCGCGAATACTGAAGCTTTCTTT CAISDQGRVANTEAFF TRBJ1-1 TRBV10-3 NA 16 NA
TGTGCCAGCAGCCATGACATGACAGGGGGGAGTGGGCCCCTCCACTTT CASSHDMTGGSGPLHF TRBJ1-6 TRBV3-1/TRBV3-2 TRBD1 16 NA
TGTGCCAGCAGCGTAGTGAGCGGGAGCTCAGATACGCAGTATTTT CASSVVSGSSDTQYF TRBJ2-3 TRBV9 TRBD2 15 NA
TGTGCCAGCAGCGACTTGGGAAGGGGACGGACGAACACTGAAGCTTTCTTT CASSDLGRGRTNTEAFF TRBJ1-1 TRBV7-2 NA 17 NA
TGTGCCAGCAGCGTCGACAGGGGGACCGGTGAAGCTTTCTTT CASSVDRGTGEAFF TRBJ1-1 TRBV7-2 TRBD1 14 NA
TGTGCCAGCAGCCCCGATACTTACAGGGGGTTAGGTGAAAAACTGTTTTTT CASSPDTYRGLGEKLFF TRBJ1-4 TRBV2 TRBD1 17 NA
TGTGCCAGCTCACCACCGGGGAGAGCGAAAAACTATGGCTACACCTTC CASSPPGRAKNYGYTF TRBJ1-2 TRBV18 NA 16 NA
TGTGCCATCAGTGAGTCCAGGTACTACACCTTC CAISESRYYTF TRBJ1-2 TRBV10-3 NA 11 NA
TGTGCCAGCAGTGAGATGTCAGGGATAGGAAACACCATATATTTT CASSEMSGIGNTIYF TRBJ1-3 TRBV6-1 NA 15 NA
TGTGCCAGCAGTATATGGGGACTAGCGGCGAGTAGCACAGATACGCAGTATTTT CASSIWGLAASSTDTQYF TRBJ2-3 TRBV3-1/TRBV3-2 TRBD2 18 NA
TGTGCCAGCAGTTACTCTGGGGGGGACAACTATGGCTACACCTTC CASSYSGGDNYGYTF TRBJ1-2 TRBV6-5 NA 15 NA
TGTGCCAGCAGCTTGGGGGCATCCCCCTACAATGAGCAGTTCTTC CASSLGASPYNEQFF TRBJ2-1 TRBV5-5 NA 15 NA
TGCGCCAGCAGCCAAGGGGAAAGGGACACTGAAGCTTTCTTT CASSQGERDTEAFF TRBJ1-1 TRBV4-1 NA 14 NA
TGTGCCATCAGGGGACAGTTACGCTCTGGAAACACCATATATTTT CAIRGQLRSGNTIYF TRBJ1-3 TRBV10-3 TRBD1 15 NA
TGCAGCGTTCCAGTCGGCCTTCAATCTGGCTACACCTTC CSVPVGLQSGYTF TRBJ1-2 TRBV29-1 NA 13 NA
TGTGCCAGCAGTGAAGAGCTAGCGGGGGCCAACGAGTACTTC CASSEELAGANEYF TRBJ2-7 TRBV2 TRBD2 14 NA
TGTGCCAGCAGCTTAGGGGCTAGGGCTTACAATGAGCAGTTCTTC CASSLGARAYNEQFF TRBJ2-1 TRBV7-2 NA 15 NA
TGTGCCAGCAGTTTATCCGGACTCTATGGCTACACCTTC CASSLSGLYGYTF TRBJ1-2 TRBV27 NA 13 NA
TGTGCCAGCAGTGAAAATCGAAACACCATATATTTT CASSENRNTIYF TRBJ1-3 TRBV2 NA 12 NA
TGCAGTGTCCAACGGTCCTACGAGCAGTACTTC CSVQRSYEQYF TRBJ2-7 TRBV20-1 NA 11 NA
TGTGCCAGCAGCAACGACAGGGCCATGAATTCACCCCTCCACTTT CASSNDRAMNSPLHF TRBJ1-6 TRBV6-5 TRBD1 15 NA
TGCGCCAGCAGCCAACCGAGCGGACAGGCGAACTTC CASSQPSGQANF TRBJ1-2 TRBV4-1 TRBD1 12 NA
TGTGCCAGCAGCGTAGGGCCGCTCGGGGACACCATATATTTT CASSVGPLGDTIYF TRBJ1-3 TRBV9 NA 14 NA
TGCAGCGTTGACAGGTCCGAGGGTCAAGATGGCTACACCTTC CSVDRSEGQDGYTF TRBJ1-2 TRBV29-1 NA 14 NA
TGTGCCAGCAGTTACTCGATGACAGGGGATCAGCCCCAGCATTTT CASSYSMTGDQPQHF TRBJ1-5 TRBV6-2/TRBV6-3 TRBD1 15 NA
TGTGCCAGCGGCGCAGACAGGGGGTTCATTACCGGGGAGCTGTTTTTT CASGADRGFITGELFF TRBJ2-2 TRBV6-4 TRBD1 16 NA
TGTGCAAGCGGGGTCTCTGGGGCCAACGTCCTGACTTTC CASGVSGANVLTF TRBJ2-6 TRBV7-3 TRBD2 13 NA
TGTGCCAGCAGCTTAGTGCAGGGAAGGCAGCCCCAGCATTTT CASSLVQGRQPQHF TRBJ1-5 TRBV7-8 NA 14 NA
TGTGCCAGCAGCCGCACTAGCGGGGGCCGATACGAGCAGTACTTC CASSRTSGGRYEQYF TRBJ2-7 TRBV6-5 TRBD2 15 NA
TGTGCCAGCAGATACAGGGTGACCAATCAGCCCCAGCATTTT CASRYRVTNQPQHF TRBJ1-5 TRBV2 NA 14 few
TGCGCCAGCAGCCCTCAGGACAGGGGCTCCTATGGCTACACCTTC CASSPQDRGSYGYTF TRBJ1-2 TRBV4-1 TRBD1 15 NA
TGTGCCAGCATGACAGGGGGACGAACCACCGGGGAGCTGTTTTTT CASMTGGRTTGELFF TRBJ2-2 TRBV6-5 TRBD1 15 once
TGCGCCAGCAGCCCAGGGGATGGCTACACCTTC CASSPGDGYTF TRBJ1-2 TRBV5-1 NA 11 NA